These T cell receptor beta chains were read from a single sample in a study of T cell responses to AZD1222 COVID-19 vaccine. The method was immunoSEQ multiplex PCR; TCRdb's version includes in-frame clones alone and lacks a portion of them. Of under 200,000 clones detected, about 91% appear once; the ten largest clones hold under 1.5%. This sample comprised peripheral blood, obtained 28 days after the second AZD1222 dose. These receptors originate from an adult who received the AZD1222 COVID-19 vaccine. Each CDR3 is given with its conserved first and last residue. Fields, in order: V gene, clone size, CDR3 length, D gene, J gene, CDR3 protein, CDR3 DNA. The D gene is left open where the match is weak. Clone size is stated in some rows and not others, as once, few, many or a class when expanded.

>TRBV5-1|-|16|-|TRBJ2-2
CASSLGRQPNTGELFF
TGCGCCAGCAGCTTGGGGCGACAGCCGAACACCGGGGAGCTGTTTTTT
>TRBV29-1|-|13|-|TRBJ2-7
CSVLGGHTYEQYF
TGCAGCGTTCTCGGGGGCCACACCTACGAGCAGTACTTC
>TRBV12-3/TRBV12-4|-|13|-|TRBJ2-1
CASPSEGDNEQFF
TGTGCCAGCCCCAGCGAGGGGGACAATGAGCAGTTCTTC
>TRBV29-1|-|12|TRBD1|TRBJ2-2
CSGLQGVGELFF
TGCAGCGGCCTACAGGGGGTCGGGGAGCTGTTTTTT
>TRBV21-1|once|13|-|TRBJ1-2
CASGRAQRYGYTF
TGTGCCAGCGGGAGGGCGCAGCGCTATGGCTACACCTTC
>TRBV27|once|13|-|TRBJ1-2
CASSSWGGGGYTF
TGTGCCAGCAGTTCCTGGGGGGGAGGTGGCTACACCTTC
>TRBV6-6|-|14|-|TRBJ1-2
CASSPLGSPEGYTF
TGTGCCAGCAGTCCATTAGGGTCACCGGAAGGCTACACCTTC
>TRBV7-9|-|12|-|TRBJ1-2
CASSFRGDGYTF
TGTGCCAGCAGCTTCCGAGGGGATGGCTACACCTTC
>TRBV12-5|-|13|-|TRBJ2-3
CASGFSTQDTQYF
TGTGCTAGTGGTTTCTCTACTCAAGATACGCAGTATTTT
>TRBV5-4|-|14|TRBD1|TRBJ1-3
CASSGGTVGNTIYF
TGTGCCAGCAGCGGCGGGACAGTTGGAAACACCATATATTTT
>TRBV5-1|-|13|-|TRBJ2-2
CASSLEPNRELFF
TGCGCCAGCAGCTTGGAACCAAACAGGGAGCTGTTTTTT
>TRBV6-1|-|15|-|TRBJ1-5
CASSEGQHSNQPQHF
TGTGCCAGCAGTGAAGGCCAGCATAGCAATCAGCCCCAGCATTTT
>TRBV13|-|15|-|TRBJ1-2
CASSTATGARDGYTF
TGTGCCAGCAGCACCGCGACCGGGGCGAGGGATGGCTACACCTTC
>TRBV4-2|-|16|-|TRBJ1-4
CASSQERAGRGEKLFF
TGTGCCAGCAGCCAAGAGAGGGCAGGGCGAGGTGAAAAACTGTTTTTT
>TRBV18|-|15|-|TRBJ1-5
CASSPNGGRGQPQHF
TGTGCCAGCTCACCGAACGGCGGTAGGGGGCAGCCCCAGCATTTT
>TRBV11-2|once|17|-|TRBJ1-2
CASSRILDLNPNYGYTF
TGTGCCAGCAGCCGAATCTTGGACCTTAATCCCAACTATGGCTACACCTTC
>TRBV28|-|16|TRBD2|TRBJ2-1
CASSLGGAGSYNEQFF
TGTGCCAGCAGTTTGGGAGGGGCTGGCTCCTACAATGAGCAGTTCTTC
>TRBV19|-|19|TRBD1|TRBJ1-5
CASSGWDRASAAYEEPQHF
TGTGCCAGTAGTGGGTGGGACAGGGCCAGTGCCGCCTATGAGGAGCCCCAGCATTTT
>TRBV30|-|12|-|TRBJ1-1
CAWGRVNTEAFF
TGTGCCTGGGGACGGGTGAACACTGAAGCTTTCTTT
>TRBV2|-|15|-|TRBJ2-1
CASSEGHPAYNEQFF
TGTGCCAGCAGTGAAGGGCACCCAGCCTACAATGAGCAGTTCTTC
>TRBV4-1|once|15|TRBD1|TRBJ1-2
CASSQLTGDDYGYTF
TGCGCCAGCAGCCAGCTTACAGGGGACGACTATGGCTACACCTTC
>TRBV19|-|16|-|TRBJ1-2
CASSVPGADMNYGYTF
TGTGCCAGTAGTGTTCCGGGGGCCGACATGAACTATGGCTACACCTTC
>TRBV5-4|-|16|-|TRBJ2-7
CASSLQGGGRIYEQYF
TGTGCCAGCAGCTTACAAGGCGGCGGCAGGATCTACGAGCAGTACTTC
>TRBV5-1|-|15|TRBD1|TRBJ2-1
CASSLEGATYNEQFF
TGCGCCAGCAGCTTAGAGGGGGCCACCTACAATGAGCAGTTCTTC
>TRBV10-2|-|14|-|TRBJ2-3
CASRLERVTDTQYF
TGCGCCAGCAGGCTAGAGCGGGTCACAGATACGCAGTATTTT
>TRBV7-9|few|13|TRBD2|TRBJ2-7
CASSLAGSYEQYF
TGTGCCAGCAGTCTAGCGGGGTCCTACGAGCAGTACTTC
>TRBV30|-|16|TRBD1|TRBJ2-7
CAWSAPLDRALFQQYF
TGTGCCTGGAGTGCCCCTCTTGACAGGGCCCTCTTCCAGCAGTACTTC
>TRBV2|-|15|-|TRBJ1-2
CASSDPQGGNYGYTF
TGTGCCAGCAGTGACCCACAGGGAGGGAACTATGGCTACACCTTC
>TRBV7-8|-|18|TRBD1|TRBJ1-1
CASSPDPQGAWVNTEAFF
TGTGCCAGCAGCCCAGACCCGCAGGGGGCTTGGGTGAACACTGAAGCTTTCTTT
>TRBV16|-|13|-|TRBJ1-1
CASSQFGGTEAFF
TGTGCCAGCAGCCAATTTGGGGGCACTGAAGCTTTCTTT
>TRBV5-1|once|15|TRBD1|TRBJ1-2
CASSRSVTGNYGYTF
TGCGCCAGCAGTCGGTCCGTGACAGGGAACTATGGCTACACCTTC
>TRBV27|-|16|-|TRBJ2-7
CASSLIAGTTSYEQYF
TGTGCCAGCAGTTTAATAGCCGGGACAACCTCCTACGAGCAGTACTTC
>TRBV2|-|16|-|TRBJ2-5
CASRVLLEGSQETQYF
TGTGCCAGCAGGGTTCTGCTAGAGGGGTCCCAAGAGACCCAGTACTTC
>TRBV19|-|15|-|TRBJ1-4
CASSIDGRRYEKLFF
TGTGCCAGTAGTATAGACGGACGTCGGTATGAAAAACTGTTTTTT
>TRBV15|once|15|-|TRBJ1-4
CATAQGTATNEKLFF
TGTGCCACCGCCCAGGGGACCGCAACTAATGAAAAACTGTTTTTT
>TRBV12-3/TRBV12-4|-|13|-|TRBJ1-2
CASSLPRTYGYTF
TGTGCCAGCAGTTTACCCCGTACCTATGGCTACACCTTC
>TRBV2|-|14|-|TRBJ2-1
CASTKGGGLNEQFF
TGTGCCAGCACCAAGGGTGGTGGATTAAATGAGCAGTTCTTC